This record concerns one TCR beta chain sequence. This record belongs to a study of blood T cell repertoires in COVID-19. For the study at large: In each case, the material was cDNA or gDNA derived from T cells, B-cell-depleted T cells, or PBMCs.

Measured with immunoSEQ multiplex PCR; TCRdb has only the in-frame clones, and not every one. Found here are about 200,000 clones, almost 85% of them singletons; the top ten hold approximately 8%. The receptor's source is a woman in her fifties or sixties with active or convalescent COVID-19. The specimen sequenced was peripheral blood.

CDR3 amino acids: CASSREGWITGELFF. CDR3 nucleotide sequence: TGTGCCAGCAGCCGGGAAGGGTGGATCACCGGGGAGCTGTTTTTT. The chain links TRBV5-5 to TRBJ2-2; perhaps TRBD2 as D (5 bases). This CDR3 has 15 amino acids. Germline V lookup: CDR1 SGHKS, CDR2 YYEKEE (reference sequence). V was trimmed by 4 bases and J by 4 bases, leaving 14 bases between them.